This is a list of T cell receptor beta chains from one sample in a study of CD8 T cells in ankylosing spondylitis. TCRdb re-called the 5' RACE reads with MiXCR, one entry per CDR3 protein. The sample holds 9,500 to 10,000 distinct CDR3 sequences, roughly 6% seen once. The sample comprised blood, either unsorted or a sorted T cell fraction (not recorded which). The receptor set was obtained from a female donor with ankylosing spondylitis or in good health (not recorded which). Each CDR3 is given without its conserved first and last residue. A D gene is named only where the DNA matches it firmly.

j_call | d_call | v_call | cdr3_aa
TRBJ2-1 | . | TRBV9 | ASSPRTYNGNEQF
TRBJ2-3 | TRBD2 | TRBV9 | ASSVERGLDTQY
TRBJ2-3 | TRBD2 | TRBV9 | ASSPGGAGDTQY
TRBJ2-1 | TRBD1 | TRBV9 | ASSPQGQSSYNEQF
TRBJ2-7 | . | TRBV9 | ASSVGEGREQY
TRBJ2-1 | . | TRBV9 | ASSYYGSNEQF
TRBJ2-7 | TRBD2 | TRBV9 | ASSVTSGSYEQY
TRBJ2-3 | . | TRBV9 | ASSSGADTQY
TRBJ2-3 | TRBD2 | TRBV9 | ASSASGNTDTQY
TRBJ1-1 | . | TRBV9 | ASSVVQGLSGTEAF
TRBJ2-1 | . | TRBV9 | ASSVVTEGYNEQF
TRBJ2-3 | TRBD1 | TRBV9 | ASSVRDSLTDTQY
TRBJ2-5 | . | TRBV9 | ASSPVPPRSETQY
TRBJ1-6 | . | TRBV9 | ASSVRGTNSPLH
TRBJ2-1 | TRBD2 | TRBV9 | ASSAETSGRFFSTAISYNEQF
TRBJ1-4 | . | TRBV9 | ASSVGGFATNEKLF
TRBJ2-1 | TRBD1 | TRBV9 | ASSPITGTAYNEQF
TRBJ2-7 | . | TRBV9 | ASSVGPGGLREQY
TRBJ1-1 | . | TRBV9 | ASSVYRGDGEAF
TRBJ2-1 | TRBD2 | TRBV9 | ASSDDVGGAPHEQF
TRBJ2-7 | TRBD1 | TRBV9 | ASLKAGTGTYEQY
TRBJ1-2 | . | TRBV9 | ASSPGVGHDYT
TRBJ2-2 | . | TRBV12-1 | ASSFVERRTGELF
TRBJ1-1 | . | TRBV9 | ASGLNMAEAF